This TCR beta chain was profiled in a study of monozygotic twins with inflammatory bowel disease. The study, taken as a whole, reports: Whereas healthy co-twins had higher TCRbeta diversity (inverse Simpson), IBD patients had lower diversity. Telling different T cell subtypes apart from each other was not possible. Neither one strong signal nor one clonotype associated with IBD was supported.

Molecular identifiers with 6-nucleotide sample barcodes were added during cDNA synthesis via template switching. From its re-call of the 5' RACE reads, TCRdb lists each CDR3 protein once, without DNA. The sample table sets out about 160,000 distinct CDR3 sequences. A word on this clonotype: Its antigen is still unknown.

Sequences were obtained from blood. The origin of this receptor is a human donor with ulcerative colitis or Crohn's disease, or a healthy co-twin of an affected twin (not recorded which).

Here the CDR3 reads CASSIGADRGLHEQYF. This sequence joins TRBV9 and TRBJ2-7; the TRBD1 assignment by TCRdb is unverifiable without DNA. CDR3 length equals 16 residues. The V gene's germline CDR1 is SGDLS and CDR2 YYNGEE.